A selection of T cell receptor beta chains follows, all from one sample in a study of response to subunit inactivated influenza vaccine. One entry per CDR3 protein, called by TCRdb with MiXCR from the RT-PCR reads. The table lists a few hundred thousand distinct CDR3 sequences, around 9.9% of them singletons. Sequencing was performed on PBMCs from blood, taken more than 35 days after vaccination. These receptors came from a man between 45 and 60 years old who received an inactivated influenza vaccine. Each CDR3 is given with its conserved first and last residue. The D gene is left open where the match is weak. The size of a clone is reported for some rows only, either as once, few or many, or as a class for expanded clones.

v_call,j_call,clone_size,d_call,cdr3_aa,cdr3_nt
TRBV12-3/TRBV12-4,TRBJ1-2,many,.,CASSFWGDNGYTF,TGTGCCAGCAGTTTTTGGGGGGATAATGGCTACACCTTC
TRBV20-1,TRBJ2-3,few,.,CSARPEDTQYF,TGCAGTGCAAGACCCGAGGATACGCAGTATTTT
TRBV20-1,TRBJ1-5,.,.,CSARDGRGKPQHF,TGCAGTGCTAGAGATGGACGGGGCAAGCCCCAGCATTTT
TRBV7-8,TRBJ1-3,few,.,CASSPGRASGNTIYF,TGTGCCAGCAGCCCCGGACGAGCCTCTGGAAACACCATATATTTT
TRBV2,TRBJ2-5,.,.,CASSEPLQLIETQYF,TGTGCCAGCAGTGAACCCCTACAACTTATAGAGACCCAGTACTTC
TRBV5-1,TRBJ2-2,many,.,CASSPLGRTQAVAGELFF,TGCGCCAGCAGCCCCCTCGGGCGGACACAGGCAGTTGCCGGGGAGCTGTTTTTT
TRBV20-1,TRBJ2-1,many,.,CSASNLLSNYNEQFF,TGCAGTGCTAGTAATTTACTAAGTAATTACAATGAGCAGTTCTTC
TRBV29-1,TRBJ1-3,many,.,CGKQEGGNTIYF,TGCGGCAAGCAAGAGGGTGGAAACACCATATATTTT
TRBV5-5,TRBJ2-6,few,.,CASSLVPGRFSGANVLTF,TGTGCCAGCAGCTTGGTGCCCGGCCGGTTCTCTGGGGCCAACGTCCTGACTTTC
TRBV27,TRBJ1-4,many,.,CASSLRRGYGKLFF,TGTGCCAGCAGTTTACGCAGGGGATACGGAAAACTGTTTTTT
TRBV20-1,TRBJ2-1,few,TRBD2,CSANPRLAGGSNEQFF,TGCAGTGCTAACCCTAGACTAGCGGGAGGGAGTAATGAGCAGTTCTTC
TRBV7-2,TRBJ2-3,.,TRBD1,CASSSQGANTDTQYF,TGTGCCAGCAGCTCGCAGGGGGCGAATACAGATACGCAGTATTTT
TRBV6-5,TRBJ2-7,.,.,CASSYSKDAGASYEQYF,TGTGCCAGCAGTTACTCGAAAGACGCGGGGGCCTCCTACGAGCAGTACTTC
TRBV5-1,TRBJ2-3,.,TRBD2,CASSGGLAGITDTQYF,TGCGCCAGCAGCGGGGGACTAGCGGGGATCACAGATACGCAGTATTTT
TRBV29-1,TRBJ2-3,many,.,CSVEKGFPLTSTDTQYF,TGCAGCGTTGAAAAGGGTTTCCCCCTCACTAGCACAGATACGCAGTATTTT
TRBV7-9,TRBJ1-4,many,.,CASSLGGTTNEKLFF,TGTGCCAGCAGCTTAGGCGGGACAACTAATGAAAAACTGTTTTTT
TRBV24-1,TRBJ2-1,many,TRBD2,CATSDGLAGGAEQFF,TGTGCCACCAGTGACGGACTAGCGGGAGGAGCTGAGCAGTTCTTC
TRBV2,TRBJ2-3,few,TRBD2,CASSTGTSGGTDTQYF,TGTGCCAGCAGTACCGGGACTAGCGGCGGCACAGATACGCAGTATTTT
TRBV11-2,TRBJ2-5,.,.,CASSWGLGRTQYF,TGTGCCAGCAGCTGGGGACTGGGGAGGACCCAGTACTTC
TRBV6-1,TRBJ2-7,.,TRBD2,CASSDRDYYEQYF,TGTGCCAGCAGCGATAGGGACTACTACGAGCAGTACTTC
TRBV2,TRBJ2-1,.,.,CASSVREQFF,TGTGCCAGCAGTGTACGTGAGCAGTTCTTC
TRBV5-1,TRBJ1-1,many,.,CASSLIGMNTEAFF,TGCGCCAGCAGCTTGATAGGGATGAACACTGAAGCTTTCTTT
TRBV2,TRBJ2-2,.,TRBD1,CASSAQGARTGELFF,TGTGCCAGCAGTGCCCAGGGGGCAAGAACCGGGGAGCTGTTTTTT
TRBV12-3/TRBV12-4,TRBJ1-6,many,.,CASSLWANSPLHF,TGTGCCAGCAGTTTATGGGCCAATTCACCCCTCCACTTT
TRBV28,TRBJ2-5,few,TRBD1,CASSGQGTETQYF,TGTGCCAGCTCTGGACAGGGGACGGAGACCCAGTACTTC
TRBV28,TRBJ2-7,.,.,CASSIDYEQYF,TGTGCCAGCAGTATAGACTACGAGCAGTACTTC
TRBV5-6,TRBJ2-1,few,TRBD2,CASSQPAGAYNEQFF,TGTGCCAGCAGCCAACCAGCGGGAGCCTACAATGAGCAGTTCTTC
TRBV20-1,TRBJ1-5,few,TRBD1,CSASHGTVYSNQPQHF,TGCAGTGCTAGCCACGGGACAGTCTATAGCAATCAGCCCCAGCATTTT
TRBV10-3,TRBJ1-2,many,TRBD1,CAISESGQGYGYTF,TGTGCCATCAGTGAGAGCGGACAGGGGTATGGCTACACCTTC
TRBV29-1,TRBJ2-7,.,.,CSAAGWDGESYEQYF,TGCAGCGCTGCCGGTTGGGACGGAGAATCCTACGAGCAGTACTTC
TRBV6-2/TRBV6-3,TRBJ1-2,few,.,CASSPGPTFHHF,TGTGCCAGCAGCCCGGGACCTACATTTCATCACTTC
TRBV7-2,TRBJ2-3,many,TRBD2,CASSLAGRVDTQYF,TGTGCCAGCAGCTTAGCCGGGAGGGTTGATACGCAGTATTTT
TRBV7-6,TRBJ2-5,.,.,CASSLGGGFGETQYF,TGTGCCAGCAGCTTAGGTGGGGGGTTTGGGGAGACCCAGTACTTC
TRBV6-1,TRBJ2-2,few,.,CASNSRETGNTGELFF,TGTGCCAGCAACTCGCGAGAGACAGGGAACACCGGGGAGCTGTTTTTT
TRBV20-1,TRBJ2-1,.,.,CSARGFGDEQFF,TGCAGTGCTAGAGGCTTCGGGGACGAGCAGTTCTTC
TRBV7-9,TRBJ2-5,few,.,CASSIGLETQYF,TGTGCCAGCAGCATAGGGTTGGAGACCCAGTACTTC
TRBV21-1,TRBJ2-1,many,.,CASNLGTTNPFEQFF,TGTGCCAGCAACTTGGGAACCACCAATCCTTTTGAGCAGTTCTTC
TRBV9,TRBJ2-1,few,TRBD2,CASSPRRGSSYNEQFF,TGTGCCAGCAGCCCGCGGCGGGGGAGCTCCTACAATGAGCAGTTCTTC
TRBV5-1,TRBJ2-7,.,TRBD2,CASRAGTSEIYEQYF,TGCGCCAGCAGAGCCGGGACTAGCGAGATCTACGAGCAGTACTTC
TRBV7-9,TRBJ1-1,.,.,CASSSDLGGAEAFF,TGTGCCAGCAGCTCCGATCTGGGGGGGGCCGAAGCTTTCTTT
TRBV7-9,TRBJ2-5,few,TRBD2,CASSSLVWGGIETQYF,TGTGCCAGCAGCTCCCTTGTCTGGGGAGGGATAGAGACCCAGTACTTC
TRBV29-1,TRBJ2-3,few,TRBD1,CSAHRGPTDTQYF,TGCAGCGCACACAGGGGGCCGACAGATACGCAGTATTTT
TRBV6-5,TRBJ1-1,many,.,CASSYDGMNTEAFF,TGTGCCAGCAGTTACGACGGAATGAACACTGAAGCTTTCTTT
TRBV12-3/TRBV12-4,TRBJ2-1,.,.,CASSWTIRSDEQFF,TGTGCCAGCAGTTGGACTATCAGGAGCGATGAGCAGTTCTTC
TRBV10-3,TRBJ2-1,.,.,CAISESRGINTDEQFF,TGTGCCATCAGTGAGTCGCGGGGTATCAATACCGATGAGCAGTTCTTC
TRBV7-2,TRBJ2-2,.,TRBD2,CASSLSGRAYTGELFF,TGTGCCAGCAGCTTGAGCGGGAGGGCATACACCGGGGAGCTGTTTTTT